This T cell receptor beta chain was sequenced for a study of cytomegalovirus exposure and HLA in healthy donors. Overall study results and limits: Later analysis suggested links between common viral pathogens and several top significant clusters. With further analysis later on, most CMV-associated TCR beta chains appeared HLA-restricted.

Trimming cost V 2 bases and J 3 bases, with 13 bases left between them. Germline V gene lookup returns CDR1 SEHNR and CDR2 FQNEAQ (reference sequence). CDR3 size: 16 residues. Concerning this clone: As yet, its antigen is unknown.

PCR employed 60 Vbeta and 13 Jbeta primers. Clones were sequenced by immunoSEQ multiplex PCR, and TCRdb holds only the in-frame ones, with some missing. The sample has roughly 140,000 clones, 60% to 85% seen once. The rearrangement links TRBV7-9 to TRBJ2-2; no firm D call. This receptor was taken from a middle-aged man in good health and CMV-seropositive. Sample: PBMCs. The CDR3 nucleotides read TGTGCCAGCAGCTTAAAAGTGCCGGTGTACACCGGGGAGCTGTTTTTT. Protein product: CASSLKVPVYTGELFF.